A selection of T cell receptor beta chains follows, all from one sample in a study of blood T cell repertoires in COVID-19. Clones were sequenced by immunoSEQ multiplex PCR, and TCRdb holds only the in-frame ones, with some missing. The sample shows about 100,000 clones, 85% of them seen only once. Sequencing was carried out using peripheral blood. All receptors come from a human donor in a cohort sampled during active COVID-19. Both conserved end residues are part of each CDR3. The D gene is left open where the match is weak. Not all rows give a size; the values are once, few, many and, for expanded clones, a class.

V gene,clone size,D gene,J gene,CDR3 DNA,CDR3 protein
TRBV10-3,-,-,TRBJ2-7,TGTGCCATCAGTGATACCTACGAGCAGTACTTC,CAISDTYEQYF
TRBV5-6,-,-,TRBJ2-2,TGTGCCAGCAGCTTCGGCCTAGCGTATAACACCGGGGAGCTGTTTTTT,CASSFGLAYNTGELFF
TRBV20-1,-,-,TRBJ2-7,TGCAGTGCTAGTGCTAGCGTCACCTCCTACGAGCAGTACTTC,CSASASVTSYEQYF
TRBV28,-,-,TRBJ1-5,TGTGCCACCAATCCGCCGCGGGGGCGCAGTAGAAGCAATCAGCCCCAGCATTTT,CATNPPRGRSRSNQPQHF
TRBV11-2,-,-,TRBJ2-2,TGTGCCAGCAGCTTAAGCGTCACGAACACCGGGGAGCTGTTTTTT,CASSLSVTNTGELFF
TRBV9,-,TRBD1,TRBJ2-2,TGTGCCAGCAGCCCTACAGGGGCCGGGGCCGGGGAGCTGTTTTTT,CASSPTGAGAGELFF
TRBV7-2,-,-,TRBJ2-2,TGTGCCAGCAGCGCATACCGTTGGACAGCGCTCGGGGAGCTGTTTTTT,CASSAYRWTALGELFF
TRBV20-1,-,-,TRBJ2-4,TGCAGTGCTAGTCCCGGGATAGCCAAAAACATTCAGTACTTC,CSASPGIAKNIQYF
TRBV27,-,TRBD1,TRBJ2-7,TGTGCCAGCAGCCCCGGGACAGGGGGGTCCGAGCAGTACTTC,CASSPGTGGSEQYF
TRBV7-9,-,TRBD1,TRBJ1-4,TGTGCCAGCAGCTATAGGGGGCTTGATGAAAAACTGTTTTTT,CASSYRGLDEKLFF
TRBV30,once,-,TRBJ1-2,TGTGCCTGGAGTGTCCAGGGAAGGGGCAACTATGGCTACACCTTC,CAWSVQGRGNYGYTF
TRBV2,once,TRBD1,TRBJ2-7,TGTGCCAGCAGGGGACAGGGGACATACACGGGCGAGCAGTACTTC,CASRGQGTYTGEQYF
TRBV29-1,-,TRBD2,TRBJ2-7,TGCAGCGTGAACCCGGGACTAGTTACCAACGAGCAGTACTTC,CSVNPGLVTNEQYF
TRBV18,-,-,TRBJ1-1,TGTGCCAGCTCAAATCTTCAGGGATTGACTGAAGCTTTCTTT,CASSNLQGLTEAFF
TRBV19,-,-,TRBJ1-2,TGTGCCAGTAGTACGGACTGGGACTATGGCTACACCTTC,CASSTDWDYGYTF
TRBV18,-,TRBD1,TRBJ1-5,TGTGCCAGCTCTCGCCGGGACAGGGATCAGCCCCAGCATTTT,CASSRRDRDQPQHF
TRBV6-2/TRBV6-3,-,-,TRBJ2-7,TGTGCCAGCAGTCCCCGGGGTAGGTCCTACTCCTACGAGCAGTACTTC,CASSPRGRSYSYEQYF
TRBV28,-,TRBD1,TRBJ1-4,TGTGCCAGCAGTTTATCCGGGACAGGGGTCGGAAAACTGTTTTTT,CASSLSGTGVGKLFF
TRBV30,-,-,TRBJ2-7,TGTGCCTGGAGTGGAAGCGACGAGCAGTACTTC,CAWSGSDEQYF
TRBV9,few,TRBD1,TRBJ1-5,TGTGCCAGCAGCGAGACAGGGGGTAATCGGCCCCAGCATTTT,CASSETGGNRPQHF
TRBV30,-,-,TRBJ1-5,TGTGCCTGGAGTAGTCCGAAGGGGATCCTCCCTGGTACTACACCCCAGCATTTT,CAWSSPKGILPGTTPQHF
TRBV4-3,-,-,TRBJ2-1,TGCGCCAGCAGCCAAGATTATACTGGCTCCTACAATGAGCAGTTCTTC,CASSQDYTGSYNEQFF
TRBV7-2,-,TRBD2,TRBJ2-1,TGTGCCAGCAGCTTACGGCCTAGCGGTTACAATGAGCAGTTCTTC,CASSLRPSGYNEQFF
TRBV5-5,-,TRBD1,TRBJ1-3,TGTGCCAGCAGCGCAGGGGGATTCATCGACACCATATATTTT,CASSAGGFIDTIYF
TRBV5-1,-,TRBD1,TRBJ2-2,TGCGCCAGCGCCGGACAGGGTTTTGGAGGCGGGGAGCTGTTTTTT,CASAGQGFGGGELFF
TRBV19,few,TRBD2,TRBJ2-7,TGTGCCAGTAGTATCGGGGGAGCGGGACTCTACGAGCAGTACTTC,CASSIGGAGLYEQYF
TRBV9,-,-,TRBJ1-3,TGTGCCAGCAGCCCCCTAGGGCGGGAGAGCTCTGGAAACACCATATATTTT,CASSPLGRESSGNTIYF
TRBV5-6,-,TRBD1,TRBJ1-4,TGTGCCAGCAGCCTCCGGGACAGGGGAGCAACTAATGAAAAACTGTTTTTT,CASSLRDRGATNEKLFF
TRBV6-1,-,-,TRBJ1-1,TGTGCCAGCAGTGAGTTCGTGGGCGCTTTCTTT,CASSEFVGAFF
TRBV10-3,once,TRBD2,TRBJ2-3,TGTGCCATCAGCGCTACCGGGACTAGCGGGAGGGATACGCAGTATTTT,CAISATGTSGRDTQYF
TRBV20-1,-,TRBD2,TRBJ2-5,TGCAGTGCTAGTATGGTAGCGGGAGGGCCAGAGACCCAGTACTTC,CSASMVAGGPETQYF
TRBV10-3,few,-,TRBJ2-2,TGTGCCACCACCCGGTGGTCAGAACGAAACAGCACCGGGGAGCTGTTTTTT,CATTRWSERNSTGELFF
TRBV10-3,-,TRBD2,TRBJ2-7,TGTGCCATCAGTTCTAGCGGGGGGGCCTACGAGCAGTACTTC,CAISSSGGAYEQYF
TRBV19,few,TRBD1,TRBJ2-7,TGTGCCAGTAGTAGGACAGGAAACTACGAGCAGTACTTC,CASSRTGNYEQYF
TRBV5-1,few,TRBD1,TRBJ1-5,TGCGCCAGCAGCCCGGGGACAGTCAGCAATCAGCCCCAGCATTTT,CASSPGTVSNQPQHF
TRBV9,few,-,TRBJ1-4,TGTGCCAGCAGCGTCGACAGCTCTAATGAAAAACTGTTTTTT,CASSVDSSNEKLFF
TRBV6-2/TRBV6-3,-,-,TRBJ1-5,TGTGCCAGCAGTTACTCAAGTGGGGCAGGAGGCAATCAGCCCCAGCATTTT,CASSYSSGAGGNQPQHF
TRBV29-1,few,TRBD1,TRBJ1-1,TGCAGCGTGAAGGGACAGATGAACACTGAAGCTTTCTTT,CSVKGQMNTEAFF
TRBV7-9,-,-,TRBJ1-2,TGTGCCAGCAGCGTTCCGGGATCACAAGGGTCGGATGGCTACACCTTC,CASSVPGSQGSDGYTF
TRBV4-1,-,TRBD2,TRBJ2-7,TGCGCCAGCAGCCTATTTAGCGGGAGGGAGGTCGACGAGCAGTACTTC,CASSLFSGREVDEQYF
TRBV7-9,-,TRBD1,TRBJ1-6,TGTGCCAGCAGCTTTTTGCTTGGACAGGGGCCTTCACCCCTCCACTTT,CASSFLLGQGPSPLHF
TRBV10-3,-,TRBD2,TRBJ2-7,TGTGCCATTGCCGGGACTAGCGGGATCTACCACGAGCAGTACTTC,CAIAGTSGIYHEQYF
TRBV6-1,-,-,TRBJ1-4,TGTGCCAGCAGTGAAGTTTTAACAGGGCAGAATGAAAAACTGTTTTTT,CASSEVLTGQNEKLFF
TRBV6-2/TRBV6-3,-,TRBD1,TRBJ2-7,TGTGCCAGCAGTTACGAGGACAGGGTCGAGCAGTACTTC,CASSYEDRVEQYF
TRBV9,-,-,TRBJ1-4,TGTGCCAGCAGCGTCGATGAGGAAAAACTGTTTTTT,CASSVDEEKLFF
TRBV16,few,-,TRBJ1-1,TGTGCCAGCAGCCAAGATTTCGGGACAAACACTGAAGCTTTCTTT,CASSQDFGTNTEAFF
TRBV3-1/TRBV3-2,-,-,TRBJ2-3,TGTGCCAGCAGCCCTTCGAGCGATACGCAGTATTTT,CASSPSSDTQYF
TRBV5-4,-,-,TRBJ1-1,TGTGCCAGCAGCCCTGGACTAATGAACACTGAAGCTTTCTTT,CASSPGLMNTEAFF
TRBV18,-,-,TRBJ2-5,TGTGCCAGCTCACCACCGACAGATAGAGAGACCCAGTACTTC,CASSPPTDRETQYF
TRBV29-1,-,-,TRBJ1-2,TGCAGCGTTGGTCGGGTAAACGGCTACACCTTC,CSVGRVNGYTF
TRBV7-2,-,-,TRBJ1-2,TGTGCCAGCAGCTTAGAACATCTTTATGGCTACACCTTC,CASSLEHLYGYTF
TRBV6-2/TRBV6-3,-,TRBD2,TRBJ2-1,TGTGCCAGCAGTCGGACTAGCGGGACCTCCTACAATGAGCAGTTCTTC,CASSRTSGTSYNEQFF
TRBV6-5,-,-,TRBJ2-5,TGTGCCACCCTGACAGGAGACCAAGAGACCCAGTACTTC,CATLTGDQETQYF
TRBV12-5,-,TRBD1,TRBJ1-6,TGTGCTAGTGGTTTGACAGGGGCAAATTCACCCCTCCACTTT,CASGLTGANSPLHF
TRBV7-2,-,-,TRBJ2-7,TGTGCCAGCAGCTTAGGGGGGACATCCCCCTACGAGCAGTACTTC,CASSLGGTSPYEQYF